This TCR beta chain was captured in a study of T-cell reconstitution after alpha-beta-depleted transplantation in children. With regard to this clonotype: Its antigen is not known.

TCRbeta library construction was performed incorporating unique molecular identifiers. Via MiXCR, TCRdb re-called the PCR reads, giving one row per CDR3 protein. The data contain 450,000 to 600,000 distinct CDR3 sequences, about 11% of them singletons. Study-wide results and caveats: Newly generated T cells supplied most T-cell counts and diversity one year post-transplant. Expanded clones from the graft, numbering several hundred, reportedly supplied alpha-beta T cells about two months after transplant. After transplant, high TCRbeta diversity at day 60 in some patients arose from surviving recipient T cells and thymic progenitors.

The CDR3 is made up of 16 amino acids. J gave up 4 bases and V 5 bases, and 11 bases lay outside the gene matches. Sequencing was performed on PBMCs, taken before TCRalphabeta/CD19-depleted stem cell transplant. The rearrangement links TRBV12-3 or TRBV12-4 to TRBJ2-1, with 7 nucleotides matching TRBD2. This TCR was recovered from a child aged 2-15 years with inherited bone marrow failure, due to receive a stem cell transplant. Written as DNA, the CDR3 is TGTGCCAGCAGTCCGCCGAGCGGGGTACCTTACAATGAGCAGTTCTTC. Its translation: CASSPPSGVPYNEQFF.